Following are 10 T cell receptor beta chains from one sample sequenced in a study of cytomegalovirus exposure and HLA in healthy donors. Primers for the PCR totalled 60 Vbeta and 13 Jbeta. TCRdb keeps only in-frame clones here, not all; method: immunoSEQ multiplex PCR. This table holds 100,000 to 150,000 clones, about a sixth found once. The sequenced sample was PBMCs. The receptor source for this set is a female donor in good health and CMV-seropositive.

The gene calls are TRBV11-2 and TRBJ2-7, with 8 nucleotides matching TRBD1. This CDR3 has 15 amino acids. CDR1 is SGHAT and CDR2 is FQNNGV in the germline V gene. V lost 4 bases and J lost 5; bases outside the gene matches: 10. The CDR3 nucleotides read TGTGCCAGCAGCTGGGGTGGACAGGGCGGGGACGAGCAGTACTTC. Its protein is CASSWGGQGGDEQYF.

This clone turned up a few times. The chain combines TRBV10-3 with TRBJ1-5; the match to TRBD1 covers 7 bases. The CDR3 length is 17 residues. In germline, CDR1 is ENHRY, CDR2 SYGVKD. V lost 2 bases to trimming and J lost 2 bases; unmatched junction nucleotides: 9. The CDR3 protein is CAISEHRQGSGNQPQHF. The CDR3 DNA sequence: TGTGCCATCAGTGAGCACAGACAGGGAAGCGGCAATCAGCCCCAGCATTTT.

This clone occurred a few times. The rearrangement uses TRBV10-1 and TRBJ2-3; D gene ambiguous. The CDR3 totals 16 residues. Trimming took off 0 bases at V and 2 bases at J, with 12 bases between the two ends. Germline assignment: CDR1 WNHNN and CDR2 SYGVQD (reference sequence). The CDR3 here is CASSESGLGDTDTQYF. In nucleotides, the CDR3 is TGCGCCAGCAGTGAGTCCGGTCTAGGAGACACAGATACGCAGTATTTT.

This rearrangement joins TRBV10-3 to TRBJ1-5; D not resolved. The CDR3 runs 14 residues. Trimming removed 4 bases from V and 7 bases from J, with 14 bases in between. CDR1 is ENHRY and CDR2 is SYGVKD in the germline V gene. CDR3 bases: TGTGCCATCAGTGTCGAGGCCAAGGAGCAGCCCCAGCATTTT. Its protein is CAISVEAKEQPQHF.

The V and J genes are TRBV4-2 and TRBJ1-1, with D possibly matching TRBD1 (6 bases). Germline CDR1 is LGHNA and CDR2 is YNFKEQ. The CDR3 extends over 16 amino acids. Between the trimmed V and J ends, which lost 0 bases and 0 bases, there was a span of 11 bases. CDR3 DNA: TGTGCCAGCAGCCAAGAGACAGGACACATGAACACTGAAGCTTTCTTT. It yields the protein CASSQETGHMNTEAFF.

This clone showed up just a few times. This chain links TRBV5-6 with TRBJ1-1; D possibly corresponds to TRBD1 (6 bases). CDR3 size: 14 residues. Trimming pared 6 bases from V and 1 base from J, leaving 13 bases between. Germline values: CDR1 SGHDT, CDR2 YYEEEE. The DNA for the CDR3 is TGTGCCAGCACCACAGGGCTTTGGAACACTGAAGCTTTCTTT. Encoded protein: CASTTGLWNTEAFF.

V gene TRBV2 combines with J gene TRBJ2-7; the match to TRBD1 covers 7 bases. Germline CDR1 reads SNHLY; CDR2 reads FYNNEI. The CDR3 runs to 15 residues. V shed 0 bases and J 0 bases; nucleotides not matched to a gene: 2. CDR3 nucleotides: TGTGCCAGCAGTGAAGCCTGGGACAGCTCCTACGAGCAGTACTTC. Residues: CASSEAWDSSYEQYF. Full variable domain (missing parts from reference TRBV2 and TRBJ2-7): EPEVTQTPSHQVTQMGQEVILRCVPISNHLYFYWYRQILGQKVEFLVSFYNNEISEKSEIFDDQFSVERPDGSNFTLKIRSTKLEDSAMYFCASSEAWDSSYEQYFGPGTRLTVT.

The rearrangement links TRBV28 to TRBJ2-1; no reliable D call. Trimming took 3 bases from V and 10 from J, leaving 4 bases between them. The germline V gene has CDR1 MDHEN and CDR2 SYDVKM. This CDR3 spans 10 amino acids. CDR3 amino acids: CASSFYEQFF. CDR3 bases: TGTGCCAGCAGTTTCTACGAGCAGTTCTTC.

This clone was observed a handful of times. The rearrangement links TRBV28 to TRBJ2-7; tentative D call: TRBD2 (6 bases). The CDR3 extends over 14 amino acids. V lost 6 bases to trimming and J lost 2 bases, with 14 bases between them. Germline CDR1 is MDHEN and CDR2 is SYDVKM. The CDR3 nucleotides are TGTGCCAGCAGCCCATTCGGGGGAGCCTACGAGCAGTACTTC. This translates into CASSPFGGAYEQYF.

This clone occurred a few times. The genes are TRBV11-2 and TRBJ2-7; D unresolved. Germline V gene data show CDR1 as SGHAT and CDR2 as FQNNGV. The CDR3 runs 13 residues. The V and J ends lost 5 bases and 6 bases respectively, with 14 bases between them. The CDR3 DNA follows: TGTGCCAGCAGCCTTTTAACTCACGCCGAGCAGTACTTC. This translates into CASSLLTHAEQYF. The entire variable domain, with the rest obtained from reference TRBV11-2 and TRBJ2-7, is as follows: EAGVAQSPRYKIIEKRQSVAFWCNPISGHATLYWYQQILGQGPKLLIQFQNNGVVDDSQLPKDRFSAERLKGVDSTLKIQPAKLEDSAVYLCASSLLTHAEQYFGPGTRLTVT.